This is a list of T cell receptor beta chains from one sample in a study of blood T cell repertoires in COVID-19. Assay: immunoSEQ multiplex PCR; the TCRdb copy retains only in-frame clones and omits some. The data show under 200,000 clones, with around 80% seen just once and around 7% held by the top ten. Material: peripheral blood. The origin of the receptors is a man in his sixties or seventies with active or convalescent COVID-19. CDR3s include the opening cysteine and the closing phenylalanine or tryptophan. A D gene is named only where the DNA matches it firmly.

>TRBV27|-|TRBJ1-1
CASSLAGWDTEAFF
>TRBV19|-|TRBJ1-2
CASRSSSDYGYTF
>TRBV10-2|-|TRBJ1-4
CASGGGGTNEKLFF
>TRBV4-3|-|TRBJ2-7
CASSQDRGRWGETYEQYF
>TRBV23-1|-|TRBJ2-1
CASSPGGQPYNEQFF
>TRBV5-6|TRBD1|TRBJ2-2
CASSVRGQGPGELFF
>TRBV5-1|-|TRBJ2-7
CASTYLATKGEQYF
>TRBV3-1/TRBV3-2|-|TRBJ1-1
CASSQGGPRVNTEAFF
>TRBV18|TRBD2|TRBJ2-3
CASSPDSGRATDTQYF
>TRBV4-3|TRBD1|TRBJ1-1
CASSLDRDSGTEAFF
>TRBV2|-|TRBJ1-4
CASSGLGGSNEKLFF
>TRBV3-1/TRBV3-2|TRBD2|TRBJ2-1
CASSQPGLGANEQFF
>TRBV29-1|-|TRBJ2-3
CSTSEGVADTQYF
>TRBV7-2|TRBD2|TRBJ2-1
CASSRTSGRGYEEQFF
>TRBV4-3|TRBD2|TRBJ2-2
CASSQVLAGGPDTGELFF
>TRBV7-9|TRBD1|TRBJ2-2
CASSRTGGNTGELFF
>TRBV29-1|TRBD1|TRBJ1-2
CSVGRTGVGSMDGYTF
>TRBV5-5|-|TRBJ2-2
CASSLQFRGRITGELFF
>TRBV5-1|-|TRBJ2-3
CASSFYGGNTDTQYF
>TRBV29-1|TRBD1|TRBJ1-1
CSVDRGRGTEAFF
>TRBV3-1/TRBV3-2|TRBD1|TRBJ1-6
CASSQPDRGSSPLHF
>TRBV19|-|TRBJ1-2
CASRAKGDGGYTF
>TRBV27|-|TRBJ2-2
CASRRTNRRTGELFF
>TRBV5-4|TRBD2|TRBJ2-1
CASSLATSGYNEQFF
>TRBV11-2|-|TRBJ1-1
CASSIQVSSEAFF
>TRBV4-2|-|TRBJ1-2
CASSQDRQDDYGYTF
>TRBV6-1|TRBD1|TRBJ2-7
CASSAILDRRAYEQYF
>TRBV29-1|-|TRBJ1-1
CSVTLRQDTEAFF
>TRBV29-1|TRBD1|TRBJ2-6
CSVDRGSGANVLTF
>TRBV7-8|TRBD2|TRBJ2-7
CASRKGGLAGVYEQYF
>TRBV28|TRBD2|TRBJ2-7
CASRAILASEQYF
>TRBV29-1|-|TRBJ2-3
CSVGGGADTQYF
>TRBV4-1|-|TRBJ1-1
CASSQGDRENTEAFF
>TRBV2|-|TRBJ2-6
CASVTAGRGANVLTF
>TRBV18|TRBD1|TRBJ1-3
CASSPRTGAYSGNTIYF
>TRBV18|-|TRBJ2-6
CASSRDSSGANVLTF
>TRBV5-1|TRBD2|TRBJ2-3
CASSLDGTSGSWADTQYF
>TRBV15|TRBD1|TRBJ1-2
CATSRDRTGIYGYTF
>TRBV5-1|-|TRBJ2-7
CASSPDSVSGYEQYF
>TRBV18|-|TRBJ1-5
CASSPGQLRSNQPQHF
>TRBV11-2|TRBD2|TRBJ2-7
CASSVVSSGSYEQYF
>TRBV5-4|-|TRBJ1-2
CASSLDSNYGYTF